This T cell receptor beta chain is drawn from a study of T cells in Graves' hyperthyroidism and ophthalmopathy. Study overall: Peripheral blood was drawn at first diagnosis, prior to all treatment. Regarding the study as a whole: Appearing also in blood were most of the thyroid clonotypes expanded above 0.001. Stable hyperthyroidism was separated from ophthalmopathy by a model based on 13 V-J features.

Patients aged 18 to 65 had newly diagnosed hyperthyroidism lasting under 2 months. Amplified TCR beta CDR3 regions came from RNA transcripts. First-round RT-PCR of the TCR CDR3 relied on the HTBI primer set. TCRdb fed the multiplex PCR reads into MiXCR, producing one record per CDR3 protein. In the table there are 350,000 to 400,000 distinct CDR3 sequences, about 18% of which are singletons. Trimming cost V 4 bases and J 7 bases; bases outside gene matches: 13. The CDR3 has 16 amino acids. CDR1 is SGHAT and CDR2 is FQDESV in the germline V gene (reference sequence). In the case of this clonotype: Antigen: not known.

The chain couples TRBV11-1 to TRBJ1-5; TRBD1 matches at 7 bases. What was sequenced was blood. This receptor was identified in a young woman with Graves' hyperthyroidism. The CDR3 DNA sequence: TGTGCCAGCAGCTCGAGTTTGGACAGGTTCTTGCAGCCCCAGCATTTT. Translation gives CASSSSLDRFLQPQHF.